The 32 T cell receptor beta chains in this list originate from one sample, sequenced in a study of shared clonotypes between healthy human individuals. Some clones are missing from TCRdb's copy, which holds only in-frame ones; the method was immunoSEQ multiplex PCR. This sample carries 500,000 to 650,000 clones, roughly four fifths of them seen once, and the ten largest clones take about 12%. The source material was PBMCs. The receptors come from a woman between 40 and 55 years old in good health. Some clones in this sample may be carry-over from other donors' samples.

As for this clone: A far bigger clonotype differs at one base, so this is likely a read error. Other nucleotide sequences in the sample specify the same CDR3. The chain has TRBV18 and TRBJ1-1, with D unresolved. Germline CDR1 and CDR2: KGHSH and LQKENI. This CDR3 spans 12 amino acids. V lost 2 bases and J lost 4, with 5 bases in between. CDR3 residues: CASSPGSTEAFF. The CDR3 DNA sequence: TGTGCCAGCTCACCAGGGTCCACTGAAGCTTTCTTT.

CDR3 region: CAIHGQGYEQYF. The CDR3 DNA reads as TGTGCCATCCACGGACAGGGTTACGAGCAGTACTTC. The rearrangement uses TRBV28 and TRBJ2-7; 8 bases map to TRBD1. The germline gives CDR1 MDHEN, CDR2 SYDVKM. The CDR3 loop spans 12 amino acids. The V gene end was trimmed by 10 bases and the J gene end by 4 bases; junction bases not matched to a gene: 6.

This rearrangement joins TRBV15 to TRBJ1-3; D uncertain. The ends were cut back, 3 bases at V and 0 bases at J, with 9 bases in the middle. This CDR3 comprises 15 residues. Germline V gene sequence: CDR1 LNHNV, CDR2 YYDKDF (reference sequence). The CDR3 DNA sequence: TGTGCCACCAGCAGTGCTGCGTACTCTGGAAACACCATATATTTT. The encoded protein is CATSSAAYSGNTIYF.

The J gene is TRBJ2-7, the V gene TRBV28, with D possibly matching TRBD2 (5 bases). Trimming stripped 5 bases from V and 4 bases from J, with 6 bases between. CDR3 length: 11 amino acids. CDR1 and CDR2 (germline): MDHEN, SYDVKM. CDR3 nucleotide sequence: TGTGCCAGCAGTGGGGAGTACGAGCAGTACTTC. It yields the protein CASSGEYEQYF. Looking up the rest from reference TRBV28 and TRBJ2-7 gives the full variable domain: DVKVTQSSRYLVKRTGEKVFLECVQDMDHENMFWYRQDPGLGLRLIYFSYDVKMKEKGDIPEGYSVSREKKERFSLILESASTNQTSMYLCASSGEYEQYFGPGTRLTVT.

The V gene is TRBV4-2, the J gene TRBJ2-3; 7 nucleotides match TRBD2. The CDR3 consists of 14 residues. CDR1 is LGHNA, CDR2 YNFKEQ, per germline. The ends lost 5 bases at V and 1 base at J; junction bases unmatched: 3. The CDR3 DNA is TGTGCCAGCAGCTATGGGGGGGGCACAGATACGCAGTATTTT. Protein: CASSYGGGTDTQYF.

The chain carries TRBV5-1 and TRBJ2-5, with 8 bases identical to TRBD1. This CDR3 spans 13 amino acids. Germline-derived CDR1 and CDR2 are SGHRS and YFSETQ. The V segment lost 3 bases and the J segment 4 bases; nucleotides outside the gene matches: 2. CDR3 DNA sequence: TGCGCCAGCAGCTATCAGGGGGCAGAGACCCAGTACTTC. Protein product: CASSYQGAETQYF.

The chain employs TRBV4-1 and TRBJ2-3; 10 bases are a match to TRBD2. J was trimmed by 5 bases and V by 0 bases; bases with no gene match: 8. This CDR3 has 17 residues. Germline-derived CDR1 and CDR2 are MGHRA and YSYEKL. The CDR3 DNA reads TGCGCCAGCAGCCAAGAAAGGGCTAGCGGGAGAGGAGATACGCAGTATTTT. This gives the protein CASSQERASGRGDTQYF.

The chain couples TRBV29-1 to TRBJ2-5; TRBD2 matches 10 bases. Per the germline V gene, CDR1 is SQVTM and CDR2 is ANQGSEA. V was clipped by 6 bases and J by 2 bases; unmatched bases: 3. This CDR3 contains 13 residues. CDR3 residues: CSVGLALQETQYF. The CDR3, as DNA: TGCAGCGTGGGACTAGCGTTACAAGAGACCCAGTACTTC.

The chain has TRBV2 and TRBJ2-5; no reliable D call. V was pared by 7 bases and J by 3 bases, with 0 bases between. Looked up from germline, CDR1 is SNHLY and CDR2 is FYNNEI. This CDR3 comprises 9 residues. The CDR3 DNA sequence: TGTGCCAGCAAAGAGACCCAGTACTTC. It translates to CASKETQYF.

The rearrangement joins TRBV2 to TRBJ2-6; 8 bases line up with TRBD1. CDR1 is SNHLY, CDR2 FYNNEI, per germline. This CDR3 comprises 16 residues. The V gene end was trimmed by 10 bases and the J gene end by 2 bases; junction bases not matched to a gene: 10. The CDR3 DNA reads TGTGCCACCGATCCGGGACAGGTAACTGGGGCCAACGTCCTGACTTTC. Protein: CATDPGQVTGANVLTF.

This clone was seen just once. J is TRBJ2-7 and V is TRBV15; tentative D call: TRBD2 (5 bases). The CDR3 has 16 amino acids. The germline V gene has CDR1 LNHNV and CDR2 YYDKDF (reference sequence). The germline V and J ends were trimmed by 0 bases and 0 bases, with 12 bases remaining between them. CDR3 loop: CATSRDLSGFSYEQYF. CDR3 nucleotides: TGTGCCACCAGCAGAGATTTAAGCGGCTTCTCCTACGAGCAGTACTTC.

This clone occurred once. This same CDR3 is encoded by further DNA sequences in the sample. Here the CDR3 DNA reads TGTGCCAGCAGCTGGGGACAGGGATCCTACGAGCAGTACTTC. Its translation is CASSWGQGSYEQYF. The V gene is TRBV5-4, the J gene TRBJ2-7, with 9 positions matching TRBD1. CDR1 SGHNT and CDR2 YYREEE come from the germline V gene (reference sequence). J gave up 1 base and V 3 bases, and 2 bases lay outside the gene matches. This CDR3 comprises 14 residues.

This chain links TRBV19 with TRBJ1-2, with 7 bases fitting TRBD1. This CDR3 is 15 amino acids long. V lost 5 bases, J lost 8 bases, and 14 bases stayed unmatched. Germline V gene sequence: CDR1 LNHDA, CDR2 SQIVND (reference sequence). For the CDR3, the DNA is TGTGCCAGTAGTCCGGCCGGGCAGGGGGGATTCGGCTACACCTTC. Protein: CASSPAGQGGFGYTF.

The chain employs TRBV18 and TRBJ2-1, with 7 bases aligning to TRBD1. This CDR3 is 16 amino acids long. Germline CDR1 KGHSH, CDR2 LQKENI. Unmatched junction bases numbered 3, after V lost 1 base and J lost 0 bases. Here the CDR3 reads CASSPRDSSSYNEQFF. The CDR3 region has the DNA TGTGCCAGCTCACCACGGGACAGTAGCTCCTACAATGAGCAGTTCTTC.

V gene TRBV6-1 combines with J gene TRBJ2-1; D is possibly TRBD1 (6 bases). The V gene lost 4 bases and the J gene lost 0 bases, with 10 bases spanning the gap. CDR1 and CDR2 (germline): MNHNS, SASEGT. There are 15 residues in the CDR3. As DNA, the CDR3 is TGTGCCAGCAGTGTGGACAGAAGCTCCTACAATGAGCAGTTCTTC. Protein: CASSVDRSSYNEQFF.

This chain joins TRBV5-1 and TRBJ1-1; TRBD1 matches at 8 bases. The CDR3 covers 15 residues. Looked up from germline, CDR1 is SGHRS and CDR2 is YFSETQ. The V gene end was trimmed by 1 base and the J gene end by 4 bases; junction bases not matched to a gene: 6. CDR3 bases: TGCGCCAGCAGCTTGCAGGGGGCGGTAGGCACTGAAGCTTTCTTT. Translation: CASSLQGAVGTEAFF.

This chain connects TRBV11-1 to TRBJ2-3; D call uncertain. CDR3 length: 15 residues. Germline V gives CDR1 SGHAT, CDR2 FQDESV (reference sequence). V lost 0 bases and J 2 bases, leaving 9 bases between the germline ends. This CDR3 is CASSLAGQYTDTQYF. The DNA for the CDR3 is TGTGCCAGCAGCTTAGCCGGTCAGTACACAGATACGCAGTATTTT.

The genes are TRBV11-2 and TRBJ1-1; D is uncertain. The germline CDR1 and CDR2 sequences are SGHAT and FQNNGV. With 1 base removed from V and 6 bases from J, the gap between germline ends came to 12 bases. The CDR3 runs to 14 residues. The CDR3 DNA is TGTGCCAGCAGCTTAGTAGGAGGGTTTGCTGAAGCTTTCTTT. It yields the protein CASSLVGGFAEAFF.

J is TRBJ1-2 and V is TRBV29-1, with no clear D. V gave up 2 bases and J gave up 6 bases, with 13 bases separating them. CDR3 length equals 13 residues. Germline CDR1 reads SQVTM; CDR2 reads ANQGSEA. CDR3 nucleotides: TGCAGCGTTGAAAATTTTGGGCTTGATGGCTACACCTTC. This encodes CSVENFGLDGYTF.

CDR3 protein: CASSLVIASRREETQYF. The CDR3 nucleotides read TGTGCCAGCAGCTTAGTTATAGCGTCTAGGAGGGAGGAGACCCAGTACTTC. The rearrangement uses TRBV7-8 and TRBJ2-5, with a possible D match to TRBD2 (6 bases). Trimming took 1 base from V and 5 from J, leaving 20 bases between them. The CDR3 is 17 amino acids. Germline V CDR1 and CDR2: SGHVS, FQNEAQ.

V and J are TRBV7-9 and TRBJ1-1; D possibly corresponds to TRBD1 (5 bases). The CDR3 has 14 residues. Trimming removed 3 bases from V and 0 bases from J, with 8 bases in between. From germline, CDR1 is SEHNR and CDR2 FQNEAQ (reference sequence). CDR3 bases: TGTGCCAGCAGCTTCGGGGGAATGAACACTGAAGCTTTCTTT. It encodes CASSFGGMNTEAFF.

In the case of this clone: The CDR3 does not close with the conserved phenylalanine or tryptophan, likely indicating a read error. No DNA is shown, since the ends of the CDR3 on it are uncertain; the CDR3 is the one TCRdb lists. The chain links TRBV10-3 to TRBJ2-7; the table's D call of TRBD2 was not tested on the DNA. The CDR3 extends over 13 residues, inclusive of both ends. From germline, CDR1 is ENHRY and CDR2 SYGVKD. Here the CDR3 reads CAISGELTSGTFY.

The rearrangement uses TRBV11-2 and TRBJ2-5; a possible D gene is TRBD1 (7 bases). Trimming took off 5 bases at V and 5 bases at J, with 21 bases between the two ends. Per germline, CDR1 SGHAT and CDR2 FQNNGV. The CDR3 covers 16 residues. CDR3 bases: TGTGCCAGCAGCCAAGGTCGAGAAGCAGGGGGGGAGACCCAGTACTTC. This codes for CASSQGREAGGETQYF.

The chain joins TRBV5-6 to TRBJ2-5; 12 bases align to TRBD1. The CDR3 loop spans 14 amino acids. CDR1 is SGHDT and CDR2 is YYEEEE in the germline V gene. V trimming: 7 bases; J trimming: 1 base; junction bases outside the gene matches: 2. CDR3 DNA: TGTGCCAGCGGGACAGGGGGCTTCCAAGAGACCCAGTACTTC. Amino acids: CASGTGGFQETQYF.

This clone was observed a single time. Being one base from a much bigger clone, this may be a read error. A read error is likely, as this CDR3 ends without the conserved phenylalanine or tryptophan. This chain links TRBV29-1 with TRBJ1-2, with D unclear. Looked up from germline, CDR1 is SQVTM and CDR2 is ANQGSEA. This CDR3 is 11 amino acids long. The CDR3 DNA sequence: TGCAGCGAGTCCTCAAACTATGACTACACCTCC. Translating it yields CSESSNYDYTS.

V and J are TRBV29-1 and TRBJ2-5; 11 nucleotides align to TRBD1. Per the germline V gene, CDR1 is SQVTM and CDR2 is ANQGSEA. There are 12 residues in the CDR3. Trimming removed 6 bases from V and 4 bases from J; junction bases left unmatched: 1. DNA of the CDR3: TGCAGCGTCGGACAGGGGGCAGAGACCCAGTACTTC. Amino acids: CSVGQGAETQYF.

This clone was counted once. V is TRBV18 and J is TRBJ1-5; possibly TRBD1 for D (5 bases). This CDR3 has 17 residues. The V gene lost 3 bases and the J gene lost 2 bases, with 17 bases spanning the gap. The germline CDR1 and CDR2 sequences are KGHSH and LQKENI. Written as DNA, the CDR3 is TGTGCCAGCTCACCGATACCTCGGGTACAGGGCAATCAGCCCCAGCATTTT. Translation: CASSPIPRVQGNQPQHF.

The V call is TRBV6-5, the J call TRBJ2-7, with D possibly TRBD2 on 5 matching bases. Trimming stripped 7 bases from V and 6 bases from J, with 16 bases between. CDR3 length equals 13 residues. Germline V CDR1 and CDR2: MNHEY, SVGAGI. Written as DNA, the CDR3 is TGTGCCAGCACCTTGGACCCTGAGGGCGAGCAGTACTTC. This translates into CASTLDPEGEQYF.

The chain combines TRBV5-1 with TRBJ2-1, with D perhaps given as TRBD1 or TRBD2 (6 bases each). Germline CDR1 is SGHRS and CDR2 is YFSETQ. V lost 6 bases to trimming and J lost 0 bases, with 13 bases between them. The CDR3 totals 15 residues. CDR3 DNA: TGCGCCAGCAAGGGGGACTCGAGCTCCTACAATGAGCAGTTCTTC. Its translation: CASKGDSSSYNEQFF.

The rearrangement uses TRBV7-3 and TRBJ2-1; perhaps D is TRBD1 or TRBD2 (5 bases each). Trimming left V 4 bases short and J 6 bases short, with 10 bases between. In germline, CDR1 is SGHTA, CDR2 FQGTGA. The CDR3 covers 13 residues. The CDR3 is CASSSGPTNEQFF. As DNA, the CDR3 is TGTGCCAGCAGCTCGGGACCCACCAATGAGCAGTTCTTC.

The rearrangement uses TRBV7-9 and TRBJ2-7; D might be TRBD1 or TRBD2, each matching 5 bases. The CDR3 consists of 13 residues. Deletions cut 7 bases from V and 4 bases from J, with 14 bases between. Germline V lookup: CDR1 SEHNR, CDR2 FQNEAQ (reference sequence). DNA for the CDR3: TGTGCCAGCACGGGGCCGGAAGGATACGAGCAGTACTTC. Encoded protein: CASTGPEGYEQYF.

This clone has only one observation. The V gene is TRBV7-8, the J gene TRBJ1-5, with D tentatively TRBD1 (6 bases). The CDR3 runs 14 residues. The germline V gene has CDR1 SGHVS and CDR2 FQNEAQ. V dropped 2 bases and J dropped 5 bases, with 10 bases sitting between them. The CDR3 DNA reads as TGTGCCAGCAGCTTACGGGACACTTATCAGCCCCAGCATTTT. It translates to CASSLRDTYQPQHF.